This T cell receptor (beta chain) was recovered during a study of T cell responses to AZD1222 COVID-19 vaccine. Germline-derived CDR1 and CDR2 are SGDLS and YYNGEE. This CDR3 region has 14 residues. Unmatched junction bases numbered 2, after V lost 3 bases and J lost 4 bases. The method was immunoSEQ multiplex PCR; TCRdb's version includes in-frame clones alone and lacks a portion of them. In the table there are fewer than 120,000 clones, 70% to 90% of which are singletons. The rearrangement uses TRBV9 and TRBJ2-5; 11 bases line up with TRBD2. Sequences were derived from peripheral blood, sampled 28 days after the second AZD1222 dose. The receptor's source is an adult who received the AZD1222 COVID-19 vaccine. CDR3 bases: TGTGCCAGCAGCGAAACTAGCGGGGGAGAGACCCAGTACTTC. It is translated as CASSETSGGETQYF.